These 15 T cell receptor beta chains share one sample of origin, sequenced in a study of T cell responses to AZD1222 COVID-19 vaccine. The protocol was immunoSEQ multiplex PCR, while the TCRdb copy is restricted to in-frame clones and leaves out a portion. This sample yields roughly 190,000 clones, of which 80% to 95% are seen a single time; roughly 3.8% belongs to the top ten. The sample in question was peripheral blood, obtained on day 0 of AZD1222 vaccination. The receptors come from an adult in good health.

The chain combines TRBV3-1 (or the pseudogene TRBV3-2) with TRBJ1-4; no clear D gene. CDR1 and CDR2 (germline): LGHDT, YNNKEL (reference sequence). Trimming removed 1 base from V and 4 bases from J, with 10 bases in between. The CDR3 length is 15 residues. The chain's CDR3 is CASSQGGSFNEKLFF. CDR3 sequence (DNA): TGTGCCAGCAGCCAAGGCGGGAGTTTTAATGAAAAACTGTTTTTT.

This chain joins TRBV10-3 and TRBJ1-5; D perhaps matches TRBD1 (6 bases). This CDR3 is 14 amino acids long. V was clipped by 2 bases and J by 3 bases, with 8 bases between them. The germline V gene encodes CDR1 ENHRY and CDR2 SYGVKD. CDR3 sequence (DNA): TGTGCCATCAGTGAGGGGGACAACAATCAGCCCCAGCATTTT. This gives the protein CAISEGDNNQPQHF.

J is TRBJ2-6 and V is TRBV4-1; 11 bases are shared with TRBD1. After removal of 0 bases from V and 4 bases from J, the junction contained 8 bases not matched to a gene. Germline V gene data show CDR1 as MGHRA and CDR2 as YSYEKL. CDR3 size: 19 residues. The chain's CDR3 is CASSQDRGQGAAGANVLTF. CDR3 nucleotides: TGCGCCAGCAGCCAAGATCGCGGACAGGGGGCAGCGGGGGCCAACGTCCTGACTTTC.

The V call is TRBV9, the J call TRBJ2-7; D unresolved. The V end lost 0 bases, the J end lost 3 bases, and 13 bases lay between the germline ends. Germline CDR1 is SGDLS and CDR2 is YYNGEE. The CDR3 totals 15 residues. The CDR3 coding sequence is TGTGCCAGCAGCGTAGGGCTAGATGGGATCTACGAGCAGTACTTC. Translation: CASSVGLDGIYEQYF.

The V and J genes are TRBV19 and TRBJ1-5; TRBD1 is a possible D gene (5 bases). Germline CDR1 reads LNHDA; CDR2 reads SQIVND (reference sequence). The CDR3 is made up of 16 amino acids. Between the trimmed V and J ends, which lost 3 bases and 0 bases, there was a span of 12 bases. The CDR3 loop reads CASSIMGEISNQPQHF. Written as DNA, the CDR3 is TGTGCCAGTAGTATCATGGGGGAAATTAGCAATCAGCCCCAGCATTTT.

The chain employs TRBV19 and TRBJ1-2; weak D call: TRBD1 (5 bases). V dropped 7 bases and J dropped 3 bases, with 15 bases sitting between them. CDR1 is LNHDA and CDR2 is SQIVND in the germline V gene (reference sequence). The CDR3 spans 14 residues. The CDR3 region is CASMRRGPHYGYTF. The CDR3 DNA reads as TGTGCCAGTATGAGACGGGGACCCCACTATGGCTACACCTTC.

The rearrangement uses TRBV19 and TRBJ1-1, with D hard to call. The V gene's germline CDR1 is LNHDA and CDR2 SQIVND (reference sequence). The CDR3 is made up of 13 amino acids. V lost 2 bases, J lost 3 bases, and 7 bases lay in between. In DNA, the CDR3 is TGTGCCAGTAGTATAACATACGACACTGAAGCTTTCTTT. It specifies CASSITYDTEAFF.

V is TRBV5-1 and J is TRBJ2-2; D is uncertain. Trimming removed 0 bases at V and 5 bases at J, with 5 bases between. This CDR3 spans 13 amino acids. The germline gives CDR1 SGHRS, CDR2 YFSETQ. CDR3 residues: CASSLEGTGELFF. The CDR3 bases are TGCGCCAGCAGCTTGGAGGGAACCGGGGAGCTGTTTTTT.

The chain employs TRBV2 and TRBJ2-7; 8 bases align to TRBD2. With V trimmed by 3 bases and J by 2 bases, 6 bases remained unmatched. The CDR3 runs 15 residues. Germline CDR1 is SNHLY and CDR2 is FYNNEI. The CDR3 region is CASSEYAGGAYEQYF. CDR3 bases: TGTGCCAGCAGTGAGTACGCGGGAGGAGCCTACGAGCAGTACTTC.

This sequence joins TRBV5-8 and TRBJ2-1; a weak D match, TRBD2 (7 bases). CDR3 length equals 14 residues. Trimming cost V 5 bases and J 5 bases, with 14 bases left between them. Germline CDR1 and CDR2: SGHTS and YDEGEE. The CDR3 sequence: CASRNREGHNEQFF. For the CDR3, the DNA is TGTGCCAGCAGAAACAGGGAGGGACACAATGAGCAGTTCTTC.

CDR3 bases: TGTGCCAGCAGCCAACTACGCAGAGATACGCAGTATTTT. It is translated as CASSQLRRDTQYF. The chain links TRBV14 to TRBJ2-3; D not resolved. The CDR3 is 13 amino acids. Germline CDR1 and CDR2: SGHDN and FVKESK. The V and J ends lost 2 bases and 5 bases respectively, with 8 bases between them.

This chain links TRBV6-1 with TRBJ1-5; D ambiguous. V was cut by 3 bases and J by 7 bases, with 7 bases left in between. Germline V gene sequence: CDR1 MNHNS, CDR2 SASEGT. The CDR3 is made up of 12 amino acids. The CDR3 bases are TGTGCCAGCAGTGACAGGACCCAGCCCCAGCATTTT. This translates into CASSDRTQPQHF.

J is TRBJ1-5 and V is TRBV5-1; no firm D call. Trimming took off 0 bases at V and 0 bases at J, with 10 bases between the two ends. CDR1 and CDR2 from the germline V gene are SGHRS and YFSETQ. The CDR3 extends over 16 amino acids. The CDR3 region has the DNA TGCGCCAGCAGCTTGGGTCCGATTTATAGCAATCAGCCCCAGCATTTT. This codes for CASSLGPIYSNQPQHF.

In the case of this clone: This sample includes further DNA sequences coding for the same CDR3. The V gene is TRBV27, the J gene TRBJ2-7; perhaps D is TRBD1 or TRBD2 (5 bases each). V was cut by 2 bases and J by 1 base, with 6 bases left in between. From germline, CDR1 is MNHEY and CDR2 SMNVEV (reference sequence). This CDR3 has 13 residues. CDR3 protein: CASSLGGSYEQYF. In nucleotides, the CDR3 is TGTGCCAGCAGTTTAGGGGGTTCCTACGAGCAGTACTTC.

There are a few counts of this clone. The gene calls are TRBV3-1 (or the pseudogene TRBV3-2) and TRBJ2-3; D ambiguous. Germline V gene lookup returns CDR1 LGHDT and CDR2 YNNKEL (reference sequence). V was clipped by 1 base and J by 5 bases, with 7 bases between them. This CDR3 comprises 13 residues. CDR3 DNA sequence: TGTGCCAGCAGCCAAGTTTTGGGAGATACGCAGTATTTT. It codes for CASSQVLGDTQYF.